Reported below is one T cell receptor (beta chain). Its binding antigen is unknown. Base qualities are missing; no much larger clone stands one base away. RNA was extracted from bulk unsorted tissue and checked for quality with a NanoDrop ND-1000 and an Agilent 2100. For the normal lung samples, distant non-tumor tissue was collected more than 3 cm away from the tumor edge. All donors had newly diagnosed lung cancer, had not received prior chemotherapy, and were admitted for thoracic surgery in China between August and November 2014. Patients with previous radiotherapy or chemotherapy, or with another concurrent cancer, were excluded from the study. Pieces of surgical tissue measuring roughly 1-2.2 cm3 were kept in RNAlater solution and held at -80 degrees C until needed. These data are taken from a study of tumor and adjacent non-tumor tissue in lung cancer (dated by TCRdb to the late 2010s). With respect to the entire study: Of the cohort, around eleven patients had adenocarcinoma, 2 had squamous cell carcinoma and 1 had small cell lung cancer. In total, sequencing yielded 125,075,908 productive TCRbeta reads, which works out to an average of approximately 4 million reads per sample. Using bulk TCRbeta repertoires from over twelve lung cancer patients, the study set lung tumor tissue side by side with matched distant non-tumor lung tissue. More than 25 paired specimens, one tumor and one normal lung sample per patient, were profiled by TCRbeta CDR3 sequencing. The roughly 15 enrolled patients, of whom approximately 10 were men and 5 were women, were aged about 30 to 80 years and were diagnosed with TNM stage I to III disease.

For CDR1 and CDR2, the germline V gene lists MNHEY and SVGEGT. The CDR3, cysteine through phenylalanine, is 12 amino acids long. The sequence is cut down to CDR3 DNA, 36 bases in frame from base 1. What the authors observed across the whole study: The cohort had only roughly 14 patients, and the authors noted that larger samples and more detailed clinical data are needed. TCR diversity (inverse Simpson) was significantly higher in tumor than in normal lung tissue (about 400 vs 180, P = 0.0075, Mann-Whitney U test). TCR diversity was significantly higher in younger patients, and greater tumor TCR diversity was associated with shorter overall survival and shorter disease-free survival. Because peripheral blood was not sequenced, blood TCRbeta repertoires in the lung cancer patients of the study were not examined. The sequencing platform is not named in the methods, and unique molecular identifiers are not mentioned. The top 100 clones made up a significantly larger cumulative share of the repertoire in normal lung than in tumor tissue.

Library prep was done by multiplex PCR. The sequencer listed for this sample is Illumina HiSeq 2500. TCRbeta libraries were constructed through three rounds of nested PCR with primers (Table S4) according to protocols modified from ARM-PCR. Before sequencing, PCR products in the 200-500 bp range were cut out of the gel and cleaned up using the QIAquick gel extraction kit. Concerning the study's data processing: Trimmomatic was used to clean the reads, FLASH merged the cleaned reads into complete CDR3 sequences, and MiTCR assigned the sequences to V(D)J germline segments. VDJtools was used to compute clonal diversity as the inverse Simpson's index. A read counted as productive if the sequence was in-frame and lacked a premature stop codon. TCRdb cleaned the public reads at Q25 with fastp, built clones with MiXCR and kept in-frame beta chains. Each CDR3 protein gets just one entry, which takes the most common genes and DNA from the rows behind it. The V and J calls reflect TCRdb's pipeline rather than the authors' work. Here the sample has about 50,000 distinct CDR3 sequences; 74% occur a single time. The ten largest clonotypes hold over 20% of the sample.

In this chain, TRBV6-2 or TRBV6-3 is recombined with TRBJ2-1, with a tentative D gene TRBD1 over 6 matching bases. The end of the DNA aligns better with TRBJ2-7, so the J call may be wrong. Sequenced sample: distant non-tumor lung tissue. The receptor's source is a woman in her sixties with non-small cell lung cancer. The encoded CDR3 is CASCHSGTEQYF. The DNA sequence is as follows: TGTGCCAGCTGTCACTCCGGGACAGAGCAGTACTTC.